This T cell receptor (beta chain) is from a study of T cell repertoires in cytomegalovirus infection. For the study at large: From public TCR beta signatures came an indication of both CMV infection and matching HLA type.

TCRdb fed the reads into MiXCR, producing one record per CDR3 protein. The repertoire has hundreds of thousands of distinct CDR3 sequences, about 20% of them found once; the top ten carry 15% to 20%. The table lists this clonotype with many counts. The CDR3 spans 16 residues. The V gene's germline CDR1 is SGHVS and CDR2 FQNEAQ. Trimming removed 5 bases from V and 5 bases from J; junction bases left unmatched: 10. The sequencing sample was made of CD8+ T cells from PBMCs. This chain links TRBV7-8 with TRBJ1-5; TRBD1 agrees at 9 bases. This receptor was taken from a human donor in good health (CMV status not recorded). Some clones in this sample may be carry-over from other donors' samples. The CDR3 loop is CASSLEVDRGDQPQHF. CDR3 sequence (DNA): TGTGCCAGCAGCCTAGAAGTGGACAGGGGTGATCAGCCCCAGCATTTT.